This paragraph covers one T cell receptor beta chain sequence. The antigen is not known. Following culture for under 12 days, CD4+ T cells were isolated. Previously uninfected by SARS-CoV-2, the vaccine recipients also showed negative nucleocapsid antibodies. Assay: immunoSEQ multiplex PCR; the TCRdb copy retains only in-frame clones and omits some. The table records approximately 37,000 clones, about 70% of them present only once. The data are from a study of vaccination effects on CD4 cells after COVID-19. Study as a whole: PBMC were cultured at around 1.9 million per well with 9.5 to 10 IU/ml IL-2 and 8 to 10 ug/ml peptides.

The length of the CDR3 is 17 residues. CDR1 is SGDLS and CDR2 is YYNGEE in the germline V gene. V was trimmed by 0 bases and J by 1 base, leaving 14 bases between them. Study results and caveats: Few convalescent patients were studied, and early post-infection samples were lacking. Late post-vaccination, clones induced by infection and those induced by vaccine underwent marked clonal contraction.

This clonotype originated in a human donor who received a COVID-19 vaccine. The sample here was CD4+ T cells from PBMCs cultured without peptide, taken before COVID-19 vaccination. The V and J genes are TRBV9 and TRBJ2-1; a possible D gene is TRBD2 (6 bases). In DNA, the CDR3 is TGTGCCAGCAGCGTAGGGGGGGTAATCGGGTCCTACAATGAGCAGTTCTTC. Its translation: CASSVGGVIGSYNEQFF.